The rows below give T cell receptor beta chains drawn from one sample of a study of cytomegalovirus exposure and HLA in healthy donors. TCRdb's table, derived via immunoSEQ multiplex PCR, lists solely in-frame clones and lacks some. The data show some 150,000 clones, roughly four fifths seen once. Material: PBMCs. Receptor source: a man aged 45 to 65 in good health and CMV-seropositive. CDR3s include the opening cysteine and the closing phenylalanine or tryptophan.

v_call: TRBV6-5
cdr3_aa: CASSLGSGMNTEAFF

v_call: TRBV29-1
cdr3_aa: CSGGTSGGYEQYF

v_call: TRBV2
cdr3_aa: CASSGDFNTGELFF

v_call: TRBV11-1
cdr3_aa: CASSPGTSTDTQYF

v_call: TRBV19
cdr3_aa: CASSIVAGGQPQHF

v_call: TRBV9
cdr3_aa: CASSGEGTGRINEKLFF

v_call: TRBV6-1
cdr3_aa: CASSEGTGYYEQYF

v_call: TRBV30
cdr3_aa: CATEGGFQDNEQFF

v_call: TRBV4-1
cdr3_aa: CASSHPPGGLSNQPQHF

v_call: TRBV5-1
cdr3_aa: CASSLQAGREETQYF

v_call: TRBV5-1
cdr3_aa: CASTLDGGRGETQYF

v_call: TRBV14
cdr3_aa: CASSQWTEGDTQYF

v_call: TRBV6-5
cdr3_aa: CASSTDSFSSYEQYF

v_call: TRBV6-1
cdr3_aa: CASSLQRTGNQPQHF

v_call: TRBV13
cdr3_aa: CASSSRTSGGELFF

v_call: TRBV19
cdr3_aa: CASSGVSEQYF

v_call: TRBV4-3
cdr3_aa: CASSPRLAGDAYNEQFF

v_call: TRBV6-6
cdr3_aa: CASTWTGGTYGYTF

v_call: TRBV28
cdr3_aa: CAMSGGTGELFF

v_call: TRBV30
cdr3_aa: CAWSSGGAYEQYF

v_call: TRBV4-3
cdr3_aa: CASRAGQVNTEAFF

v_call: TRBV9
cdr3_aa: CASRGLSGNTIYF

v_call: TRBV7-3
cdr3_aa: CASSLTLAGDNNEQFF